The T cell receptor (beta chain) under discussion was sequenced for a study of T cells in Graves' hyperthyroidism and ophthalmopathy. Hyperthyroidism was newly diagnosed in patients aged 18 to 65 (duration under 2 months). The PBMCs had their origin in 7.5 to 10 ml of fresh peripheral blood. As to this clonotype: The antigen is unknown.

General study results and limits: In blood, most of the thyroid clonotypes expanded above 0.001 were also present. Model predictions of ophthalmopathy came a median around 6.5 months before onset.

CDR3 size: 10 residues. Trimming left V 6 bases short and J 10 bases short, with 9 bases between. The TCR beta CDR3 regions underwent amplification using RNA transcripts as the source. HTBI primers were used for first-round RT-PCR of the TCR CDR3. TCRdb independently ran MiXCR on the multiplex PCR reads; one entry per CDR3 protein. The sample has hundreds of thousands of distinct CDR3 sequences, about 20% seen once. What was sequenced was blood. The chain carries TRBV12-3 or TRBV12-4 and TRBJ1-1; a weak D match, TRBD1 (5 bases). This clonotype originated in a woman younger than 30 with Graves' hyperthyroidism. CDR3 loop: CASSQGVAFF. The CDR3 nucleotides are TGTGCCAGCAGCCAGGGTGTAGCTTTCTTT.